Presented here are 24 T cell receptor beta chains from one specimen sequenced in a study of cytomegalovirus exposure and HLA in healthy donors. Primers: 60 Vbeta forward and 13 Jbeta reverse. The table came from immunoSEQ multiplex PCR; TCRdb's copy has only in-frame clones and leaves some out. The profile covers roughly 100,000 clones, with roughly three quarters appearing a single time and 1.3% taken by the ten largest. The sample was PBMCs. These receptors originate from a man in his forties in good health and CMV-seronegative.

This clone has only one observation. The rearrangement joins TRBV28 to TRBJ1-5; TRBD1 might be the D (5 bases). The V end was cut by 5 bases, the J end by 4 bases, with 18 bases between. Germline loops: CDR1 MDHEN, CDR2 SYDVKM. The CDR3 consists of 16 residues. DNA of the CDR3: TGTGCCAGCAGTCCTGCTACCCCGACAGAAAATCAGCCCCAGCATTTT. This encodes CASSPATPTENQPQHF. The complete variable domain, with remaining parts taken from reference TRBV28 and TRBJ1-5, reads DVKVTQSSRYLVKRTGEKVFLECVQDMDHENMFWYRQDPGLGLRLIYFSYDVKMKEKGDIPEGYSVSREKKERFSLILESASTNQTSMYLCASSPATPTENQPQHFGDGTRLSIL.

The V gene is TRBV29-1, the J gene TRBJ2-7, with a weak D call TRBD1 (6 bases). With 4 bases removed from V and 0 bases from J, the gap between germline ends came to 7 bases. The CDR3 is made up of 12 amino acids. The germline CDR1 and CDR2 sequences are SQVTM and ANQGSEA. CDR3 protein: CSVGGGSYEQYF. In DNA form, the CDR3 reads TGCAGCGTTGGAGGGGGCTCCTACGAGCAGTACTTC.

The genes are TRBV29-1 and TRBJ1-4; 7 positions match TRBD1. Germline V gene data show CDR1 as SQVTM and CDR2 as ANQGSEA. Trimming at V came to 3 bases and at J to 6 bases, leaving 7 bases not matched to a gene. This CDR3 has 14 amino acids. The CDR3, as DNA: TGCAGCGTTGATTCGGGCACAGGGGATGAAAAACTGTTTTTT. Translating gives CSVDSGTGDEKLFF.

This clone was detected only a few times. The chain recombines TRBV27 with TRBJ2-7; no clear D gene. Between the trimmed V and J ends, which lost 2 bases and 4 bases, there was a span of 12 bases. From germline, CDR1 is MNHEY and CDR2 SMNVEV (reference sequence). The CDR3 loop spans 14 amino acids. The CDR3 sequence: CASSLLPDWYEQYF. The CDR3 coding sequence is TGTGCCAGCAGTTTACTACCCGACTGGTACGAGCAGTACTTC.

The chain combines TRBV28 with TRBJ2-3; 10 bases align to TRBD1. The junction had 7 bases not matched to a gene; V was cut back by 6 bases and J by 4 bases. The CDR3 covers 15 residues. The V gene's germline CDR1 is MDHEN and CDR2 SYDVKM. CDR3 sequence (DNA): TGTGCCAGCAGGACAGGGGGCGAAGAATCAGATACGCAGTATTTT. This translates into CASRTGGEESDTQYF.

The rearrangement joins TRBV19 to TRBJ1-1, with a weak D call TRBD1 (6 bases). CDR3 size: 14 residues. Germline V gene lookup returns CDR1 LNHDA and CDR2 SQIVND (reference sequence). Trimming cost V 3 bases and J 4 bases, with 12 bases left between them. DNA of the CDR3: TGTGCCAGTAGTATTCAGGGGTTGGGCACTGAAGCTTTCTTT. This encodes CASSIQGLGTEAFF.

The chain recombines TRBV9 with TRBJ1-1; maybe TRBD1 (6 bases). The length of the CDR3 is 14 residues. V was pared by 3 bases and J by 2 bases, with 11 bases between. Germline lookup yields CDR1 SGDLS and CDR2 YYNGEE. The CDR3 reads CASSDLTGNTEAFF. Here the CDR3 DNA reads TGTGCCAGCAGCGACCTGACAGGTAACACTGAAGCTTTCTTT.

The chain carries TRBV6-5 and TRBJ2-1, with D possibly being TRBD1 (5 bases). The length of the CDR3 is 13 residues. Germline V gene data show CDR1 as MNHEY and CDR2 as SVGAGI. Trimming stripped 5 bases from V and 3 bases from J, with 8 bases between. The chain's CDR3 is CASSIDSYNEQFF. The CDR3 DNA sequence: TGTGCCAGCAGTATCGACAGCTACAATGAGCAGTTCTTC.

The CDR3 reads CASSRDSQYEQYF. CDR3 sequence (DNA): TGTGCCAGCAGTCGGGACAGCCAATACGAGCAGTACTTC. The chain recombines TRBV6-5 with TRBJ2-7; 7 bases map to TRBD1. Trimming cost V 5 bases and J 4 bases; bases outside gene matches: 5. Germline V gene data show CDR1 as MNHEY and CDR2 as SVGAGI. This CDR3 has 13 amino acids.

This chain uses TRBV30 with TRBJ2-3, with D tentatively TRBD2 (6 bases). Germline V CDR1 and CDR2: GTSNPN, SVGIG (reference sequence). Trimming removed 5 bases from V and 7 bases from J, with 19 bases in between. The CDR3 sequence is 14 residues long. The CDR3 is CAWLIWTTPYTQYF. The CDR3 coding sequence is TGTGCCTGGCTTATTTGGACTACACCCTATACGCAGTATTTT.

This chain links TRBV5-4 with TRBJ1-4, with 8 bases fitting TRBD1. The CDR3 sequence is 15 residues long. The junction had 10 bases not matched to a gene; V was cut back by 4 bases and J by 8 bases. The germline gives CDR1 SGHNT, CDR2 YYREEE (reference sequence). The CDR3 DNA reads TGTGCCAGCAGCGCCGACAGGGGAGCGTTGGAAAAACTGTTTTTT. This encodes CASSADRGALEKLFF.

This chain's CDR3 is CASSQVGEVNTEAFF. The DNA of the CDR3 is TGTGCCAGCAGCCAAGTCGGAGAAGTGAACACTGAAGCTTTCTTT. The V and J genes are TRBV4-2 and TRBJ1-1; no clear D gene. CDR3 length: 15 amino acids. Germline CDR1 is LGHNA and CDR2 is YNFKEQ. V was clipped by 1 base and J by 0 bases, with 9 bases between them.

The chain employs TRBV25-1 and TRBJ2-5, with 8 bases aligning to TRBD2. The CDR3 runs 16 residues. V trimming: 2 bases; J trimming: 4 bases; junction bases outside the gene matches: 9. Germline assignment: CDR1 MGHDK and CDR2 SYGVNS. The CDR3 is CASSEDPAGARETQYF. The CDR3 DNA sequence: TGTGCCAGCAGTGAAGACCCAGCGGGGGCACGAGAGACCCAGTACTTC.

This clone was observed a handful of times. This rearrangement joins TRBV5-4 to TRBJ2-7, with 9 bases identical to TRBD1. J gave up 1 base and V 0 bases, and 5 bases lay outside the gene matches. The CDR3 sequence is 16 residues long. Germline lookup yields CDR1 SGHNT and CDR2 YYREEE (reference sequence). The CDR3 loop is CASSLGGGQGSYEQYF. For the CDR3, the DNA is TGTGCCAGCAGCTTGGGGGGGGGACAGGGTTCCTACGAGCAGTACTTC. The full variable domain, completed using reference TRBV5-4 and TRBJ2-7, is ETGVTQSPTHLIKTRGQQVTLRCSSQSGHNTVSWYQQALGQGPQFIFQYYREEENGRGNFPPRFSGLQFPNYSSELNVNALELDDSALYLCASSLGGGQGSYEQYFGPGTRLTVT.

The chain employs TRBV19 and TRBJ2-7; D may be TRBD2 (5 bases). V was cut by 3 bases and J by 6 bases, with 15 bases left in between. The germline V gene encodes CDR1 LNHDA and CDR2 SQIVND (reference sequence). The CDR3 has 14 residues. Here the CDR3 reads CASSIQTEVGEQYF. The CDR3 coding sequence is TGTGCCAGTAGTATCCAGACGGAGGTCGGCGAGCAGTACTTC.

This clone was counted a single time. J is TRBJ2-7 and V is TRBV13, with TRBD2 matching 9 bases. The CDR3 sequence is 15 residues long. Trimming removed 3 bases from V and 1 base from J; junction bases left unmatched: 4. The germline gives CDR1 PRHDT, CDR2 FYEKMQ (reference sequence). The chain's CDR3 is CASSFLTSGSYEQYF. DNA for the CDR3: TGTGCCAGCAGCTTTTTGACTAGCGGTTCCTACGAGCAGTACTTC.

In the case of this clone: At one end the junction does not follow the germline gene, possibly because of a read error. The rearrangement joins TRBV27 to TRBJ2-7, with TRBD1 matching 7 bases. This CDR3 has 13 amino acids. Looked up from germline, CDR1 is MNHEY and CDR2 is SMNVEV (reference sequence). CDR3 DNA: TGTGCCAGCAGTTCCGCTAATACAGGGGATTTGGCATTC. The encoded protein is CASSSANTGDLAF.

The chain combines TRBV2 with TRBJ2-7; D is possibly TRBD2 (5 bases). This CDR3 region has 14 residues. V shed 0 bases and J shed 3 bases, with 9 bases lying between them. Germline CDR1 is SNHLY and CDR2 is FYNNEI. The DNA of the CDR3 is TGTGCCAGCAGTGAAGCGCTCGGGATCTACGAGCAGTACTTC. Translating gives CASSEALGIYEQYF.

The CDR3 DNA sequence: TGTGCCAGCAGTTGGGGACAGGGGGAAGAGACCCAGTACTTC. Protein: CASSWGQGEETQYF. The V gene is TRBV27, the J gene TRBJ2-5; 11 bases are shared with TRBD1. The CDR3 has 14 residues. V shed 4 bases and J 3 bases; nucleotides not matched to a gene: 1. Germline V gene lookup returns CDR1 MNHEY and CDR2 SMNVEV (reference sequence).

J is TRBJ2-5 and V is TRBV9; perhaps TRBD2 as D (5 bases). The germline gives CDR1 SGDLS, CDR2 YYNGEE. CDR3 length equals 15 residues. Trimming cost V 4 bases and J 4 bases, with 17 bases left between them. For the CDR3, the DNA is TGTGCCAGCAGCATAGGGCCTCGGGGTGGAGAGACCCAGTACTTC. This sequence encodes CASSIGPRGGETQYF.

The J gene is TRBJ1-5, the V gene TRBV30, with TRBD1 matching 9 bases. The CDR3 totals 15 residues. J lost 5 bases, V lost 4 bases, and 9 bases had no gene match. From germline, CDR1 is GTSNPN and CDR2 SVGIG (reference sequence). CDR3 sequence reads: CAWNRGGTGHQPQHF. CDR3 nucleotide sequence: TGTGCCTGGAACCGGGGGGGGACAGGGCATCAGCCCCAGCATTTT.

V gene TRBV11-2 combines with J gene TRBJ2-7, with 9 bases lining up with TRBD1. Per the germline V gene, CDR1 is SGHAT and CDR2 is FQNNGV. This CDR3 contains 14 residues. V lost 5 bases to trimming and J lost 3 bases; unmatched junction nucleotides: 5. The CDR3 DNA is TGTGCCAGCAGCATAGGGACAGGGCGCTACGAGCAGTACTTC. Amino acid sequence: CASSIGTGRYEQYF.

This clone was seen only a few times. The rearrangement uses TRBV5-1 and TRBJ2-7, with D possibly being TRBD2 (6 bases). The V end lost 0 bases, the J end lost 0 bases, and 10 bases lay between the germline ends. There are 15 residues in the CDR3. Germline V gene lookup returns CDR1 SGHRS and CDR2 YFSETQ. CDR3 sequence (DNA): TGCGCCAGCAGCTTGGCGGGGGAATCCTCCTACGAGCAGTACTTC. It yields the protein CASSLAGESSYEQYF.

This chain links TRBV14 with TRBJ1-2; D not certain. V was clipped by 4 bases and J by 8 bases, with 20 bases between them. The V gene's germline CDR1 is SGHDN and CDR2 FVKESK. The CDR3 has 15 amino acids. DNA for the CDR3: TGTGCCAGCAGCCGGCGCGTGGGCGTAGCGGACGGCTACACCTTC. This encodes CASSRRVGVADGYTF. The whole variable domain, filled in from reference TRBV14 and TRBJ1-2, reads EAGVTQFPSHSVIEKGQTVTLRCDPISGHDNLYWYRRVMGKEIKFLLHFVKESKQDESGMPNNRFLAERTGGTYSTLKVQPAELEDSGVYFCASSRRVGVADGYTFGSGTRLTVV.